These 23 T cell receptor beta chains share one sample of origin, sequenced in a study of cytomegalovirus exposure and HLA in healthy donors. PCR amplification relied on 60 Vbeta primers (plus 13 Jbeta primers). Sequencing used immunoSEQ multiplex PCR; TCRdb keeps in-frame clones, though not all of them. The repertoire holds 64,000 or so clones, with less than 85% as singletons. Sequencing input: PBMCs. The source is a woman between 50 and 59 years old in good health and CMV-seropositive.

The chain employs TRBV9 and TRBJ2-1, with a weak D call TRBD2 (6 bases). Germline values: CDR1 SGDLS, CDR2 YYNGEE. Trimming shortened V by 6 bases and J by 7 bases, and 17 bases separated the two germline ends. The CDR3 has 14 amino acids. Here the CDR3 DNA reads TGTGCCAGCACTCCCGGGGTGGGGGGAAATGAGCAGTTCTTC. This encodes CASTPGVGGNEQFF.

The chain is built from TRBV4-3 and TRBJ1-4; D is unclear. V was trimmed by 1 base and J by 3 bases, leaving 12 bases between them. Germline values: CDR1 LGHNA, CDR2 YSLEER. The CDR3 sequence is 16 residues long. The CDR3 is CASSQGQSPPNEKLFF. The CDR3, as DNA: TGCGCCAGCAGCCAAGGGCAAAGTCCTCCTAATGAAAAACTGTTTTTT.

This clone came up once. The V and J genes are TRBV7-2 and TRBJ2-5, with TRBD2 matching 10 bases. The CDR3 consists of 16 residues. Germline CDR1 and CDR2: SGHTA and FQGNSA. V shed 5 bases, J shed 1 base, and the junction held 7 bases outside the gene matches. CDR3 nucleotides: TGTGCCAGCAGCCAAGGACTAGCGGAGTTCCAAGAGACCCAGTACTTC. Protein product: CASSQGLAEFQETQYF.

The CDR3 sequence is CASSIERRSYGYTF. The CDR3 DNA is TGTGCCAGTAGTATTGAGCGACGGTCCTATGGCTACACCTTC. The rearrangement joins TRBV19 to TRBJ1-2, with D hard to call. Germline V CDR1 and CDR2: LNHDA, SQIVND (reference sequence). Trimming pared 3 bases from V and 4 bases from J, leaving 12 bases between. The CDR3 extends over 14 amino acids.

This clone has only a few counts. V and J are TRBV27 and TRBJ2-5; TRBD2 agrees at 13 bases. With V trimmed by 5 bases and J by 4 bases, 7 bases remained unmatched. The CDR3 spans 16 residues. Germline CDR1 MNHEY, CDR2 SMNVEV (reference sequence). CDR3 bases: TGTGCCAGCAGTGTACTAGCGGGGGGGCGCAGAGAGACCCAGTACTTC. It translates to CASSVLAGGRRETQYF.

V usage is TRBV9 and J usage is TRBJ2-1; 9 positions match TRBD2. This CDR3 region has 17 residues. CDR1 is SGDLS, CDR2 YYNGEE, per germline. V was clipped by 3 bases and J by 0 bases; unmatched bases: 7. The CDR3 is CASSGAGGTHSYNEQFF. CDR3 DNA sequence: TGTGCCAGCAGCGGAGCGGGAGGTACCCACTCCTACAATGAGCAGTTCTTC.

The chain recombines TRBV12-5 with TRBJ2-7; TRBD1 matches 10 bases. Trimming took 6 bases from V and 2 from J; bases not matched to a gene: 4. CDR3 length: 14 amino acids. From germline, CDR1 is LGHNT and CDR2 FRNRAP. CDR3 DNA sequence: TGTGCTAGTGGCTCGGGACAGGGGACCTACGAGCAGTACTTC. Translation gives CASGSGQGTYEQYF.

Comments on this clone: One junction end does not reproduce the germline sequence, and a read error may be involved. Other DNA sequences in this specimen translate into the identical CDR3. The chain has TRBV10-1 and TRBJ2-2; D might be TRBD2 (5 bases). CDR3 size: 12 residues. Germline CDR1 WNHNN, CDR2 SYGVQD (reference sequence). CDR3 residues: CASSGNTGELFF. CDR3 in DNA: TGCGCTAGCAGCGGGAACACCGGGGAGCTGTTTTTT.

The chain links TRBV28 to TRBJ1-2; the D is unclear. V was cut by 5 bases and J by 8 bases, with 18 bases left in between. CDR3 length equals 14 residues. Germline V gene lookup returns CDR1 MDHEN and CDR2 SYDVKM. The CDR3 spells CASSPETHEGGYTF. The CDR3, as DNA: TGTGCCAGCAGTCCAGAAACCCACGAGGGCGGCTACACCTTC.

V and J are TRBV29-1 and TRBJ2-3; 8 positions agree with TRBD2. V was pared by 5 bases and J by 2 bases, with 9 bases of the junction left unmatched. The CDR3 covers 15 residues. Germline assignment: CDR1 SQVTM and CDR2 ANQGSEA. CDR3 loop: CSVTKSGGLTDTQYF. CDR3 sequence (DNA): TGCAGCGTTACGAAGAGCGGGGGCCTCACAGATACGCAGTATTTT.

The CDR3 spells CSVERHSNTGELFF. The CDR3 DNA reads as TGCAGCGTTGAAAGACATTCGAACACCGGGGAGCTGTTTTTT. The rearrangement links TRBV29-1 to TRBJ2-2, with D hard to call. Trimming took 2 bases from V and 0 from J, leaving 7 bases between them. The CDR3 extends over 14 amino acids. Germline CDR1 reads SQVTM; CDR2 reads ANQGSEA.

V is TRBV7-3 and J is TRBJ2-2; possibly TRBD1 for D (5 bases). V lost 0 bases and J 4 bases, leaving 12 bases between the germline ends. Germline V gene sequence: CDR1 SGHTA, CDR2 FQGTGA. The CDR3 is 16 amino acids. This CDR3 reads CASSLTAGLGTGELFF. The CDR3 region has the DNA TGTGCCAGCAGCTTAACAGCAGGGTTGGGCACCGGGGAGCTGTTTTTT.

Here the CDR3 reads CASSGSGFMGEKLFF. CDR3 DNA: TGTGCCAGCAGTGGATCGGGGTTTATGGGGGAAAAACTGTTTTTT. The chain employs TRBV6-5 and TRBJ1-4, with unresolved D. This CDR3 region has 15 residues. V was clipped by 5 bases and J by 8 bases, with 18 bases between them. Per germline, CDR1 MNHEY and CDR2 SVGAGI.

V gene TRBV4-1 combines with J gene TRBJ1-4, with 7 bases fitting TRBD1. The CDR3 contains 15 residues. Trimming cost V 3 bases and J 5 bases; bases outside gene matches: 6. CDR1 and CDR2 from the germline V gene are MGHRA and YSYEKL. This CDR3 reads CASSQTGTVNEKLFF. The CDR3 bases are TGCGCCAGCAGCCAGACCGGGACAGTGAATGAAAAACTGTTTTTT.

This chain uses TRBV18 with TRBJ1-1; D might be TRBD1 (5 bases). This CDR3 has 13 amino acids. The germline V gene has CDR1 KGHSH and CDR2 LQKENI. Trimming stripped 3 bases from V and 4 bases from J, with 9 bases between. The CDR3 reads CASSPRQTTEAFF. CDR3 nucleotide sequence: TGTGCCAGCTCACCCAGACAGACCACTGAAGCTTTCTTT.

This clone appeared a few times. The V call is TRBV6-5, the J call TRBJ1-3; D gene uncertain. The germline gives CDR1 MNHEY, CDR2 SVGAGI. The CDR3 totals 14 residues. Trimming shortened V by 0 bases and J by 8 bases, and 11 bases separated the two germline ends. DNA of the CDR3: TGTGCCAGCAGTTACTCCCAAAGTCCAGACACCATATATTTT. Its protein product is CASSYSQSPDTIYF.

The chain has TRBV10-3 and TRBJ1-5, with D hard to call. The germline CDR1 and CDR2 sequences are ENHRY and SYGVKD. This CDR3 contains 14 residues. Trimming cost V 0 bases and J 4 bases, with 7 bases left between them. CDR3 DNA sequence: TGTGCCATCAGTGAGTCGGAGGTAAATCAGCCCCAGCATTTT. Its translation is CAISESEVNQPQHF.

The rearrangement uses TRBV5-8 and TRBJ2-2, with TRBD1 as a possible D gene (6 bases). The CDR3 consists of 15 residues. The V gene's germline CDR1 is SGHTS and CDR2 YDEGEE. Between the trimmed V and J ends, which lost 0 bases and 2 bases, there was a span of 8 bases. Here the CDR3 DNA reads TGTGCCAGCAGCTTGGGGACAGTCAACACCGGGGAGCTGTTTTTT. The encoded protein is CASSLGTVNTGELFF. The variable domain in full, completed from reference TRBV5-8 and TRBJ2-2, reads EAGVTQSPTHLIKTRGQQATLRCSPISGHTSVYWYQQALGLGLQFLLWYDEGEERNRGNFPPRFSGRQFPNYSSELNVNALELEDSALYLCASSLGTVNTGELFFGEGSRLTVL.

This sequence joins TRBV7-2 and TRBJ2-1; tentatively, D is TRBD1 (5 bases). V was shortened by 7 bases and J by 7 bases, with 17 bases between the two germline ends. Germline V gene sequence: CDR1 SGHTA, CDR2 FQGNSA. This CDR3 contains 14 residues. In DNA, the CDR3 is TGTGCCAGCATCGGCCTCAGGGCCGGGAATGAGCAGTTCTTC. It yields the protein CASIGLRAGNEQFF.

The gene calls are TRBV5-4 and TRBJ2-3; TRBD1 aligns across 8 bases. Trimming cost V 4 bases and J 5 bases; bases outside gene matches: 3. This CDR3 region has 13 residues. CDR1 is SGHNT, CDR2 YYREEE, per germline (reference sequence). The CDR3 sequence is CASSRTGRDTQYF. CDR3 coding DNA: TGTGCCAGCAGCAGGACAGGGAGAGATACGCAGTATTTT.

This clone was recorded once. V gene TRBV11-3 combines with J gene TRBJ2-1; 8 bases are shared with TRBD2. The trim removed 5 bases at V and 5 bases at J, leaving 5 bases unmatched. Germline-derived CDR1 and CDR2 are SGHNT and YENEEA. The CDR3 spans 14 residues. CDR3 bases: TGTGCCAGCAGCCCGGGGGGGACCCACAATGAGCAGTTCTTC. Amino acids: CASSPGGTHNEQFF.

The chain couples TRBV5-1 to TRBJ2-1; 15 bases fit TRBD2. V shed 3 bases and J 2 bases; nucleotides not matched to a gene: 6. This CDR3 contains 18 residues. Germline lookup yields CDR1 SGHRS and CDR2 YFSETQ. CDR3 sequence: CASSYHGTSGRTYNEQFF. The CDR3 DNA reads TGCGCCAGCAGCTACCACGGGACTAGCGGGAGGACCTACAATGAGCAGTTCTTC.

In this sample, this clone turned up a few times. The chain is built from TRBV4-3 and TRBJ2-1; no firm D call. Germline-derived CDR1 and CDR2 are LGHNA and YSLEER. CDR3 length: 13 amino acids. V dropped 1 base and J dropped 10 bases, with 11 bases sitting between them. CDR3 in amino acids: CASSQGPPREQFF. For the CDR3, the DNA is TGCGCCAGCAGCCAAGGACCGCCCAGGGAGCAGTTCTTC.